This TCR beta chain was recorded in a study of cytotoxic CD8 clonotypes in ibrutinib-treated CLL. Turning to this clone: Its antigen is undetermined.

This CDR3 spans 14 amino acids. The germline gives CDR1 LNHDA, CDR2 SQIVND (reference sequence). Between the trimmed V and J ends, which lost 10 bases and 0 bases, there was a span of 12 bases. Study results and caveats: The study found clonality rose at ibrutinib response, then fell toward baseline at progression.

Around 2 micrograms of genomic DNA (from cryopreserved PBMCs) were used for TCR beta libraries. Assay: immunoSEQ multiplex PCR; the TCRdb copy retains only in-frame clones and omits some. The sample holds 9,400 or so clones, roughly 57% seen once. The V call is TRBV19, the J call TRBJ2-2; D ambiguous. The source was PBMCs, collected before ibrutinib treatment. The TCR originated in a human donor with chronic lymphocytic leukemia. The CDR3 spells CATAKTSNTGELFF. The DNA for the CDR3 is TGTGCCACCGCGAAGACTTCGAACACCGGGGAGCTGTTTTTT.